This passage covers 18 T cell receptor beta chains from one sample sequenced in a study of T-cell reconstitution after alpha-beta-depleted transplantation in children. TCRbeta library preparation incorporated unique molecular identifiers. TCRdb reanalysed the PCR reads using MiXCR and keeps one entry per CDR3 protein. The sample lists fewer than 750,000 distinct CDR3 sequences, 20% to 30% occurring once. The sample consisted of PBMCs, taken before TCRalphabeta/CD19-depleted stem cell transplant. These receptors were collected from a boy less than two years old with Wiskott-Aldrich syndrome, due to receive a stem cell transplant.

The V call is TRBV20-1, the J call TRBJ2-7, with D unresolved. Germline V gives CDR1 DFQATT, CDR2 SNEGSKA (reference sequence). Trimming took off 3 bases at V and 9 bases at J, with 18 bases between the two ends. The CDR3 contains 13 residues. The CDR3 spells CSASFRPNKGQYF. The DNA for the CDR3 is TGCAGTGCTAGTTTCAGGCCTAACAAAGGGCAGTACTTC.

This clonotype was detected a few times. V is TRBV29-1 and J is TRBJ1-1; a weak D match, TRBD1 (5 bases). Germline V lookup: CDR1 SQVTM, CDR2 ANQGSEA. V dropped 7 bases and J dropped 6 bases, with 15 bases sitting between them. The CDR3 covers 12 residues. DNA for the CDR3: TGCAGCGCATATAGGGGTGGGCCTGAAGCTTTCTTT. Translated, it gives CSAYRGGPEAFF. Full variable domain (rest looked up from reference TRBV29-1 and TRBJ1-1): SAVISQKPSRDICQRGTSLTIQCQVDSQVTMMFWYRQQPGQSLTLIATANQGSEATYESGFVIDKFPISRPNLTFSTLTVSNMSPEDSSIYLCSAYRGGPEAFFGQGTRLTVV.

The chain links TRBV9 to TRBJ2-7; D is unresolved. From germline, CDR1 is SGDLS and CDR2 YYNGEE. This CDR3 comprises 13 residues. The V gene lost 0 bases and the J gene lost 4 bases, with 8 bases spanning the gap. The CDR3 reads CASSVGLEYEQYF. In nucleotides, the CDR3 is TGTGCCAGCAGCGTAGGGCTCGAATACGAGCAGTACTTC.

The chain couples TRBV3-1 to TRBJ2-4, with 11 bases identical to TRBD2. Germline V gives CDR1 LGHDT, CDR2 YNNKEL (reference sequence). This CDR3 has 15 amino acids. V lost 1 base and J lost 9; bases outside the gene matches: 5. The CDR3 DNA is TGTGCCAGCAGCCAAGGACTAGCGGGATTTGGCATTCAGTACTTC. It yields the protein CASSQGLAGFGIQYF.

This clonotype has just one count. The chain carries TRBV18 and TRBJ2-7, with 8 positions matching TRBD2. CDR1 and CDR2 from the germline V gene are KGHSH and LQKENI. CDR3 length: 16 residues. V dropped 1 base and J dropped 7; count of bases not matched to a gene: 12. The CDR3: CASSPLMSGGPREQYF. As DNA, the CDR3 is TGTGCCAGCTCACCACTTATGTCGGGAGGGCCCAGGGAGCAGTACTTC.

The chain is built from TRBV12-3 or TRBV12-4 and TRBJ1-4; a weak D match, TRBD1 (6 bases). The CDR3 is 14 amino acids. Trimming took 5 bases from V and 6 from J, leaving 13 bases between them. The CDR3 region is CASSLRDKHEKLFF. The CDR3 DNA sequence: TGTGCCAGCAGTCTCCGGGACAAGCATGAAAAACTGTTTTTT.

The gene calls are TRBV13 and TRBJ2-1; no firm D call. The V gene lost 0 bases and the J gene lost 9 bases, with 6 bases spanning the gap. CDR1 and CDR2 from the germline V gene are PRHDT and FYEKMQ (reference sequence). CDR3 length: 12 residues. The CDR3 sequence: CASSLGLSEQFF. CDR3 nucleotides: TGTGCCAGCAGCTTAGGCCTCAGTGAGCAGTTCTTC.

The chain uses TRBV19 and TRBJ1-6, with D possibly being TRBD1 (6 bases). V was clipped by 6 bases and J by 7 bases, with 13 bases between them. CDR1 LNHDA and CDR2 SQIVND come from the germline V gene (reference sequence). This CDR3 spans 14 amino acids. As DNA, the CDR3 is TGTGCCAGTAGCACCAGGGGAATGAATTCACCCCTCCACTTT. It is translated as CASSTRGMNSPLHF.

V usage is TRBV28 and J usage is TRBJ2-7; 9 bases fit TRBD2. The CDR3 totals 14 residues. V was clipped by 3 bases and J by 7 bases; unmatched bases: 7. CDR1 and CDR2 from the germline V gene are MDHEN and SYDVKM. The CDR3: CASSFQRGALEQYF. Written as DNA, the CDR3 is TGTGCCAGCAGTTTTCAGCGGGGGGCCTTGGAGCAGTACTTC.

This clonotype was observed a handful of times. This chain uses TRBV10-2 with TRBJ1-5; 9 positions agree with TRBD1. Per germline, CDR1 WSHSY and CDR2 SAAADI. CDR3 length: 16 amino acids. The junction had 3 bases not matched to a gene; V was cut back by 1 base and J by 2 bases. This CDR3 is CASSEWDRDGNQPQHF. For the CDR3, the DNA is TGCGCCAGCAGTGAGTGGGACAGGGATGGCAATCAGCCCCAGCATTTT.

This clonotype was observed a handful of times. The CDR3 loop reads CASSQRMDRVPYEQYF. The CDR3 DNA is TGCGCCAGCAGCCAAAGGATGGACAGGGTCCCCTACGAGCAGTACTTC. J is TRBJ2-7 and V is TRBV4-1, with 8 bases lining up with TRBD1. Germline V lookup: CDR1 MGHRA, CDR2 YSYEKL. The CDR3 covers 16 residues. With V trimmed by 2 bases and J by 2 bases, 8 bases remained unmatched.

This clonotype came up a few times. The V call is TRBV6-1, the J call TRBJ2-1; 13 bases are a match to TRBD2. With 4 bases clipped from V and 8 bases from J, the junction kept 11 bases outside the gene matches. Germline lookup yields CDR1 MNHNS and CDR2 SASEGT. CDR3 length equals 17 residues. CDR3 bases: TGTGCCAGCAGTGCGGCCCGACTAGCGGGAGGAAGGGATGAGCAGTTCTTC. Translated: CASSAARLAGGRDEQFF.

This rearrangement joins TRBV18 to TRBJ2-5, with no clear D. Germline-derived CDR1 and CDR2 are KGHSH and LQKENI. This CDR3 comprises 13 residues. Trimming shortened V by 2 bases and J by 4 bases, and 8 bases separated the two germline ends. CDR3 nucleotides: TGTGCCAGCTCACCAACGGTCGGAGAGACCCAGTACTTC. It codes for CASSPTVGETQYF.

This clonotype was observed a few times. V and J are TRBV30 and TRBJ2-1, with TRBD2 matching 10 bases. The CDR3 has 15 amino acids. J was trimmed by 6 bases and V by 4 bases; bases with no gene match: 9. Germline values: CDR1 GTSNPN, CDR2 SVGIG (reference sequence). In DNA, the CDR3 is TGTGCCTGGAAATTGACTAGCGGGCTCCCCAATGAGCAGTTCTTC. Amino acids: CAWKLTSGLPNEQFF.

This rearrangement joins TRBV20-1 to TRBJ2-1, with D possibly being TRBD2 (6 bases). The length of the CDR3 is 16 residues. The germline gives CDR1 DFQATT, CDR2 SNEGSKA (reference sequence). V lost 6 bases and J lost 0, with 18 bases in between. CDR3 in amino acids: CSAEPVIAVSYNEQFF. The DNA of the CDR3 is TGCAGTGCAGAACCGGTGATAGCGGTCTCCTACAATGAGCAGTTCTTC.

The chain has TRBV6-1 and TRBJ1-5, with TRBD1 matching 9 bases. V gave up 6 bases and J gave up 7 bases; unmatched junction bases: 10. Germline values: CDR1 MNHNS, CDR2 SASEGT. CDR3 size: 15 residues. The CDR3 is CASRQGQGQGQPQHF. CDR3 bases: TGTGCCAGCAGACAAGGACAGGGGCAAGGGCAGCCCCAGCATTTT.

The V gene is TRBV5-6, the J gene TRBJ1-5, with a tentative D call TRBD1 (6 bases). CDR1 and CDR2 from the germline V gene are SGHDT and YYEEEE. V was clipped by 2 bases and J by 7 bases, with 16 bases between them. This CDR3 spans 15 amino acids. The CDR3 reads CASSFGGGADQPQHF. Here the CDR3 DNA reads TGTGCCAGCAGCTTTGGGGGGGGGGCAGACCAGCCCCAGCATTTT.

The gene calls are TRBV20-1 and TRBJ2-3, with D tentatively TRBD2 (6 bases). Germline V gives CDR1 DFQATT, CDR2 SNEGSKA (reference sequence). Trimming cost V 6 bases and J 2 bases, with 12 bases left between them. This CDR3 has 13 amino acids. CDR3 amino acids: CSARDSYTDTQYF. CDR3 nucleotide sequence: TGCAGTGCGAGGGACTCGTACACAGATACGCAGTATTTT.